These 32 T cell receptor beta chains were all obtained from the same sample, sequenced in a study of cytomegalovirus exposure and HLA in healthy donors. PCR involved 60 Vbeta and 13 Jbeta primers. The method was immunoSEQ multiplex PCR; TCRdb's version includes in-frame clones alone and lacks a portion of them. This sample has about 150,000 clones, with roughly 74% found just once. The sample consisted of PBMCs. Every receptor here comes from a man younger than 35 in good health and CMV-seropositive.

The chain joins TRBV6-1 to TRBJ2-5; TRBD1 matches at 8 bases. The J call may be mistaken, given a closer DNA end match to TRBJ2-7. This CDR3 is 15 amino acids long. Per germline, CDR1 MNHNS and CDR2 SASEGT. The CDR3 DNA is TGTGCCAGCAGTGTAGGGCAGGGGGCTGTCTACGAGCAGTACTTC. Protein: CASSVGQGAVYEQYF.

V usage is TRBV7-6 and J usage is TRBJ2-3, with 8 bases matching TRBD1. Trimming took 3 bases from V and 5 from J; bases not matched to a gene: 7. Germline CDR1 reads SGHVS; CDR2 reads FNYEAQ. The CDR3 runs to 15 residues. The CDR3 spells CASSFLGQGVDTQYF. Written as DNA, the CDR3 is TGTGCCAGCAGCTTCCTAGGACAGGGTGTAGATACGCAGTATTTT.

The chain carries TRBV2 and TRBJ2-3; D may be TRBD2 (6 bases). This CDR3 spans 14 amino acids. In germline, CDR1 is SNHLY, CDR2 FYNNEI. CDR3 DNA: TGTGCTATAGGGCGGGGACGGAACACAGATACGCAGTATTTT. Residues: CAIGRGRNTDTQYF.

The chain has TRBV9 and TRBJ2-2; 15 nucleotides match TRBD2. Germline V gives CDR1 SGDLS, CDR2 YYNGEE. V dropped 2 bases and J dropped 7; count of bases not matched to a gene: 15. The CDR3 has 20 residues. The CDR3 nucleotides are TGTGCCAGCAGCGTTTCTACCTCCGGATGGACTAGCGGGAGGGTCGGGGAGCTGTTTTTT. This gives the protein CASSVSTSGWTSGRVGELFF. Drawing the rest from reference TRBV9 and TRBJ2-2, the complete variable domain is DSGVTQTPKHLITATGQRVTLRCSPRSGDLSVYWYQQSLDQGLQFLIQYYNGEERAKGNILERFSAQQFPDLHSELNLSSLELGDSALYFCASSVSTSGWTSGRVGELFFGEGSRLTVL.

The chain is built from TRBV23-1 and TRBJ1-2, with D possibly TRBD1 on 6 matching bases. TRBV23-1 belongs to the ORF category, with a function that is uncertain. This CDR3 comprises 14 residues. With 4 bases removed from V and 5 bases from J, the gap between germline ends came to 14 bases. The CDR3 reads CASSPTTQGYGYTF. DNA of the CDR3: TGCGCCAGCAGTCCGACGACGCAGGGGTATGGCTACACCTTC.

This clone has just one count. As DNA, the CDR3 is TGCAGCGTTGAAGATCCCGGGGATAACACTGAAGCTTTCTTT. This translates into CSVEDPGDNTEAFF. The genes are TRBV29-1 and TRBJ1-1; D is unclear. The CDR3 sequence is 14 residues long. Germline V gene data show CDR1 as SQVTM and CDR2 as ANQGSEA. With 0 bases removed from V and 2 bases from J, the gap between germline ends came to 10 bases.

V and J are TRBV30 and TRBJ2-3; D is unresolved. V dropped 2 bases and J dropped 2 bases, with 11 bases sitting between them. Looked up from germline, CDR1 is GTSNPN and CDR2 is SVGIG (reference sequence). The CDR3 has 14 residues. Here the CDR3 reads CAWSQYYPTDTQYF. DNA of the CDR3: TGTGCCTGGAGTCAGTATTATCCCACAGATACGCAGTATTTT. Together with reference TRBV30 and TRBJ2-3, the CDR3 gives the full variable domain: SQTIHQWPATLVQPVGSPLSLECTVEGTSNPNLYWYRQAAGRGLQLLFYSVGIGQISSEVPQNLSASRPQDRQFILSSKKLLLSDSGFYLCAWSQYYPTDTQYFGPGTRLTVL.

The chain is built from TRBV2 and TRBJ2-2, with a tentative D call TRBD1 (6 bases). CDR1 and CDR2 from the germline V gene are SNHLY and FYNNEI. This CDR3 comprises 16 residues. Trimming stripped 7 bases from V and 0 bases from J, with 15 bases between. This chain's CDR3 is CASKRRDMTNTGELFF. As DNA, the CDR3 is TGTGCCAGCAAAAGACGGGACATGACGAACACCGGGGAGCTGTTTTTT.

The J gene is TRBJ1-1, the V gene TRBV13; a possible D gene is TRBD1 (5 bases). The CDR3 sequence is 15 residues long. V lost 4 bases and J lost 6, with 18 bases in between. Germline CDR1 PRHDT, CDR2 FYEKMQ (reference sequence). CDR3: CASSSLWTRVAEAFF. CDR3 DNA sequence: TGTGCCAGCAGCTCCCTCTGGACCAGGGTAGCTGAAGCTTTCTTT.

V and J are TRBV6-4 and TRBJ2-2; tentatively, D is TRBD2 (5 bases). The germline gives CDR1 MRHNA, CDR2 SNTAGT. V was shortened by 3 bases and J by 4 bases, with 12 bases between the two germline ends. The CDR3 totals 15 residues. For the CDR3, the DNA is TGTGCCAGCAGTGAAAGTGAGGGCGGCACCGGGGAGCTGTTTTTT. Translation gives CASSESEGGTGELFF.

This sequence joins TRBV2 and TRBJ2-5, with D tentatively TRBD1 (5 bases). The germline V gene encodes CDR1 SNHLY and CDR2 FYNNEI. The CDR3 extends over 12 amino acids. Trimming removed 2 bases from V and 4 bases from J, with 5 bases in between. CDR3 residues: CASSEQGETQYF. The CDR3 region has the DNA TGTGCCAGCAGTGAACAGGGAGAGACCCAGTACTTC.

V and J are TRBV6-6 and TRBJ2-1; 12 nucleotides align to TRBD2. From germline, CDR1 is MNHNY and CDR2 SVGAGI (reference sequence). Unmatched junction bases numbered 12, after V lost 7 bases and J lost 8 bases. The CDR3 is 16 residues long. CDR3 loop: CASMPAGTSGLDEQFF. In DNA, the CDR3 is TGTGCCAGCATGCCTGCCGGGACTAGCGGGCTTGATGAGCAGTTCTTC.

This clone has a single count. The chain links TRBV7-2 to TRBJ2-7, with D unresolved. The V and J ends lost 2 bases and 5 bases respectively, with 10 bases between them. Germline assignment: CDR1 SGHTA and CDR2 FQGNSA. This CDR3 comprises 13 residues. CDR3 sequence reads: CASSLSARDEQYF. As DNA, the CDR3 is TGTGCCAGCAGCTTATCAGCTCGGGACGAGCAGTACTTC.

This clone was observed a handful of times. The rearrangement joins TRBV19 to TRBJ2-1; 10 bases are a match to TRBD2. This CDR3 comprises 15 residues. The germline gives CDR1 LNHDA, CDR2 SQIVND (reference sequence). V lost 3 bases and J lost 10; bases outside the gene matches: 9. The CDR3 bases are TGTGCCAGTAGTATCGCTAGCGGGGGCCTCTCGGAGCAGTTCTTC. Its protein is CASSIASGGLSEQFF.

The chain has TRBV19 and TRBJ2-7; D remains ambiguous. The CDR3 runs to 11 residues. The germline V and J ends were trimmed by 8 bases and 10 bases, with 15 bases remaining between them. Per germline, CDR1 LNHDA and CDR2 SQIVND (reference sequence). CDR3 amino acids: CASGPPGRQYF. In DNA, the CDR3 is TGTGCCAGTGGCCCCCCGGGTCGACAGTACTTC. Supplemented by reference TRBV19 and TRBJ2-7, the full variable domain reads DGGITQSPKYLFRKEGQNVTLSCEQNLNHDAMYWYRQDPGQGLRLIYYSQIVNDFQKGDIAEGYSVSREKKESFPLTVTSAQKNPTAFYLCASGPPGRQYFGPGTRLTVT.

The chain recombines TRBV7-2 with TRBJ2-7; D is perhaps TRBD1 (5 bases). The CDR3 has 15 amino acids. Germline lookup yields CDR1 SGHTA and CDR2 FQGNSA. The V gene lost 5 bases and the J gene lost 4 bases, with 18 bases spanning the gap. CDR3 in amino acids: CASSPTDTELYEQYF. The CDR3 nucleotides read TGTGCCAGCAGCCCCACGGACACGGAGCTATACGAGCAGTACTTC.

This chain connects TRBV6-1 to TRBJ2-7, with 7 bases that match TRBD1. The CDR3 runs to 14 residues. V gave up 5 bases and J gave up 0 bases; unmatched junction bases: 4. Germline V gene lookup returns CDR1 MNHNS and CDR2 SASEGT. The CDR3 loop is CASSWTGLSYEQYF. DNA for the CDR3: TGTGCCAGCAGTTGGACAGGACTCTCCTACGAGCAGTACTTC.

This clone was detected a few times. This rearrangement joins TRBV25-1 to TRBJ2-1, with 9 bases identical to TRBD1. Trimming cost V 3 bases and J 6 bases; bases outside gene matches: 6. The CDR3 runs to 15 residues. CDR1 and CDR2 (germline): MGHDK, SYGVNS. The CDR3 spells CASSDTGGSGNEQFF. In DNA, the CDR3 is TGTGCCAGCAGTGATACAGGGGGCAGTGGCAATGAGCAGTTCTTC.

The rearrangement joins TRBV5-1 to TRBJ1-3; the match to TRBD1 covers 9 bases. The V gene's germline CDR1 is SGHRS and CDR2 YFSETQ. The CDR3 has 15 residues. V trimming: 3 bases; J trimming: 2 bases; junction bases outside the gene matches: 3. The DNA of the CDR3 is TGCGCCAGCAGCTACGGGACAGGGACTGGAAACACCATATATTTT. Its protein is CASSYGTGTGNTIYF.

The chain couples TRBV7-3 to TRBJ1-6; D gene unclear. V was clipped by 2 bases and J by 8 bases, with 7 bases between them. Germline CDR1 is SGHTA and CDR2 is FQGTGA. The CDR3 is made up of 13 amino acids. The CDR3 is CASSLASDSPLHF. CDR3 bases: TGTGCCAGCAGCTTAGCCAGTGATTCACCCCTCCACTTT.

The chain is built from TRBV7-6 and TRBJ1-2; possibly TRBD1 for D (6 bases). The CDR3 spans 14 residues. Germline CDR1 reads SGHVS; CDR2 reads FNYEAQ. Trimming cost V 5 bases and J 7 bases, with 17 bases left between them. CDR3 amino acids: CASSPLQGPSGYTF. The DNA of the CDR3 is TGTGCCAGCAGCCCCCTACAGGGTCCGTCTGGCTACACCTTC.

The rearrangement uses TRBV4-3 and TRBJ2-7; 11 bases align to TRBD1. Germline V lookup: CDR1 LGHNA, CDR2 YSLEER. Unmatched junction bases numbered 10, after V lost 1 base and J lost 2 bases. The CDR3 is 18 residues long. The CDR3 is CASSQVDFVGQGAYEQYF. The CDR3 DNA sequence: TGCGCCAGCAGCCAAGTAGATTTTGTGGGACAGGGGGCCTACGAGCAGTACTTC.

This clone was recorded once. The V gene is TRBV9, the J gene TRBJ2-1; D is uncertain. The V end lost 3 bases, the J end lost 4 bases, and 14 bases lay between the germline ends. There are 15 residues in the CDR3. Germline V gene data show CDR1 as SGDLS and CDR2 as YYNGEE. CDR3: CASSARLPSYNEQFF. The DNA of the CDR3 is TGTGCCAGCAGCGCCAGGCTTCCCAGTTACAATGAGCAGTTCTTC.

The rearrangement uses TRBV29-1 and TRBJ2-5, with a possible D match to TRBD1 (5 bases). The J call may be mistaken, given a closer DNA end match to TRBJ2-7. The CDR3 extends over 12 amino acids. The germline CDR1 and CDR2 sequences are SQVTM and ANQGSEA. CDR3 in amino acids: CSVAQESYEQYF. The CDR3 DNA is TGCAGCGTTGCACAGGAGTCCTACGAGCAGTACTTC.

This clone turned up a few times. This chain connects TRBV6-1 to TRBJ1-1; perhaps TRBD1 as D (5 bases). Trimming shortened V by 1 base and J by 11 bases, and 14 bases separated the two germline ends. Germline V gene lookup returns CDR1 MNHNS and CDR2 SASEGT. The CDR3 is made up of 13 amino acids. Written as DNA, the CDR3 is TGTGCCAGCAGTGAAGGGCAGGGCTATTTGGCTTTCTTT. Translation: CASSEGQGYLAFF.

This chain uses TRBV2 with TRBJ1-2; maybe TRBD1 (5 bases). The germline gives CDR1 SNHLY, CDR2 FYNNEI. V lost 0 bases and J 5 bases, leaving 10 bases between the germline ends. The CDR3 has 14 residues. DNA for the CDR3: TGTGCCAGCAGTGAAGCGCGGGGGAGTTATGGCTACACCTTC. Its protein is CASSEARGSYGYTF.

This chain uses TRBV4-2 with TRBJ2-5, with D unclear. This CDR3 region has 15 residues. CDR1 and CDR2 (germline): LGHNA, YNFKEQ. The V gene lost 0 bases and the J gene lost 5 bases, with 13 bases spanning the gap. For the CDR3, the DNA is TGTGCCAGCAGCCAAGATTTTCAGTCGGGTGAGACCCAGTACTTC. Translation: CASSQDFQSGETQYF.

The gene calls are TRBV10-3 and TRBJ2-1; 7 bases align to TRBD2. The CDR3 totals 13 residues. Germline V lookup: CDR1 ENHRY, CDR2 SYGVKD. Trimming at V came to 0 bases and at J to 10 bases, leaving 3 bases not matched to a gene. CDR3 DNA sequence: TGTGCCATCAGTGAGTCGGGGGAGGGGGAGCAGTTCTTC. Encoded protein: CAISESGEGEQFF.

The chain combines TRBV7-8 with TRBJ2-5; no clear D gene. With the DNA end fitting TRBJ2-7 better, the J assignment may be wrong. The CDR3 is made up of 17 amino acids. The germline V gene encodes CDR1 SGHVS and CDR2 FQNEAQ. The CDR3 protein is CASSFLVVTDRSYEQYF. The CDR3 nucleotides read TGTGCCAGCAGCTTTCTAGTAGTCACGGATCGCTCCTACGAGCAGTACTTC.

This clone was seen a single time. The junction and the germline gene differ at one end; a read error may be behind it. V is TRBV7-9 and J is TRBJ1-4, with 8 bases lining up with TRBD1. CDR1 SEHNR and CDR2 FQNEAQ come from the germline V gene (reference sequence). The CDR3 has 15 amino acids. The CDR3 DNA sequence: TGTGCCAGCAGCCCACGGACAGGGACTAAAGAAAAACTGTTTTTT. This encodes CASSPRTGTKEKLFF.

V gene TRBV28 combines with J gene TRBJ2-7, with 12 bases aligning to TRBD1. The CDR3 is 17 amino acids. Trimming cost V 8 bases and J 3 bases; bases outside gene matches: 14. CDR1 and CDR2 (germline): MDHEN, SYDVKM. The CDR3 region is CASHTGTGGEGVYEQYF. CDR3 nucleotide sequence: TGTGCCAGCCACACCGGGACAGGGGGCGAAGGTGTCTACGAGCAGTACTTC.

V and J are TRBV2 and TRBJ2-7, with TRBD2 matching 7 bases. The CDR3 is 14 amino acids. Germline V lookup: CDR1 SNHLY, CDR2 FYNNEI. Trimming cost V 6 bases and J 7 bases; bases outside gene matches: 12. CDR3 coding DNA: TGTGCCAGCAGACGACTAGCTCCTGGATATGAGCAGTACTTC. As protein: CASRRLAPGYEQYF.